Only a few counts were recorded for the clone carrying this T cell receptor (beta chain). Its matching antigen is unknown. The sample originates from a study of response to subunit inactivated influenza vaccine. Findings and caveats of the study: It was the authors' suggestion that each seasonal influenza vaccination recruits few new T cells.

TCRdb independently ran MiXCR on the RT-PCR reads; one entry per CDR3 protein. The profile shows 500,000 to 600,000 distinct CDR3 sequences, approximately 7.7% of them singletons. From germline, CDR1 is MDHEN and CDR2 SYDVKM. The CDR3 contains 16 residues. Unmatched junction bases numbered 13, after V lost 6 bases and J lost 4 bases. This chain connects TRBV28 to TRBJ2-7, with TRBD1 matching over 9 bases. The sample in question was PBMCs from blood, obtained approximately 25 months after vaccination. The source is a man aged 50-75 years who received an inactivated influenza vaccine. CDR3 DNA: TGTGCCAGCAGCTCTACCGGGACAGGGTTTTGGTACGAGCAGTACTTC. Its translation: CASSSTGTGFWYEQYF.